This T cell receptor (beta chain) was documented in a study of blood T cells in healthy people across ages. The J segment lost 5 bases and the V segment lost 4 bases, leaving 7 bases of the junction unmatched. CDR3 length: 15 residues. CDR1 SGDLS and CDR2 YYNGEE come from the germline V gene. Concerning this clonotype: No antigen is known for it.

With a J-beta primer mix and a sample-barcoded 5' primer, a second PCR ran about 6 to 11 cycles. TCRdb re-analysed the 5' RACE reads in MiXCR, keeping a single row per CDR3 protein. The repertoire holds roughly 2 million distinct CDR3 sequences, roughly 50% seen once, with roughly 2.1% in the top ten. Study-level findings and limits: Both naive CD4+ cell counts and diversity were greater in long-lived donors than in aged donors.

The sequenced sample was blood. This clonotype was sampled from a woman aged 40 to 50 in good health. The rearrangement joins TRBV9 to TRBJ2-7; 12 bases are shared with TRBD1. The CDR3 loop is CASSITGQGANEQYF. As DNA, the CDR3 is TGTGCCAGCAGCATTACGGGACAGGGGGCAAACGAGCAGTACTTC.